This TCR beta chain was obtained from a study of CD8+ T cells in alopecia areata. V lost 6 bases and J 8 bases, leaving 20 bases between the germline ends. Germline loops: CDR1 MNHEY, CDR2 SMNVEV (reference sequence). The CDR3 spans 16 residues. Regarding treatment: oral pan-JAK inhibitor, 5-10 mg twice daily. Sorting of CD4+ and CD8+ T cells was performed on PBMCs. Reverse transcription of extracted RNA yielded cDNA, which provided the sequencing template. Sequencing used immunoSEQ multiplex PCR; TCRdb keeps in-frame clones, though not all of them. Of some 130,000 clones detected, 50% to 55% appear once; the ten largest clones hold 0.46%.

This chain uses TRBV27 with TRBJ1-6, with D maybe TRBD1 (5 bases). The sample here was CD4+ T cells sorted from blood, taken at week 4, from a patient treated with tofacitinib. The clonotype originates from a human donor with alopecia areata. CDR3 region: CASSRDGFYGDSPLHF. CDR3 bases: TGTGCCAGCAGCAGGGACGGATTCTATGGGGATTCACCCCTCCACTTT.